This T cell receptor beta chain was recorded in a study of T cells in tuberculosis. The CDR3 spans 15 residues. The V end lost 0 bases, the J end lost 6 bases, and 12 bases lay between the germline ends. TCRdb keeps only in-frame clones here, not all; method: immunoSEQ multiplex PCR. The sample consists of about 88,000 clones, about nine tenths of them appearing once. Cells were sorted from thawed PBMC rested overnight and stained with GMM-loaded CD1B tetramer, viability dye and anti-CD3. C32 glucose monomycolate from Rhodococcus equi was loaded onto the CD1B tetramers. The chain combines TRBV5-3 with TRBJ2-2; D possibly corresponds to TRBD1 (6 bases). TRBV5-3 is classed as an ORF, of uncertain function. Sequencing was done on a sample of CD1b-GMM tetramer-negative cells sorted from PBMCs. This clonotype originated in an adult woman with latent tuberculosis. The CDR3 reads CARSLGSQGPGELFF. CDR3 in DNA: TGTGCCAGAAGCTTGGGGTCACAGGGTCCCGGGGAGCTGTTTTTT.